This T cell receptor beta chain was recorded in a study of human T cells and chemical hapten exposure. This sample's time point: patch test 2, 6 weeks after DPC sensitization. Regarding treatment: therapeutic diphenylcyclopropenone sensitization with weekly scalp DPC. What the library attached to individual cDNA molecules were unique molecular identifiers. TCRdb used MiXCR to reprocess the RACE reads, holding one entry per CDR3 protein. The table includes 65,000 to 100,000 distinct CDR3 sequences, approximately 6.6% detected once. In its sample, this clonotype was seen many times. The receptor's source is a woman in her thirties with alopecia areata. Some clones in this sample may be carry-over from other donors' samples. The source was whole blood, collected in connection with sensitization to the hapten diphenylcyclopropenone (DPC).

The CDR3 sequence is CASNINAEAFF. CDR3 bases: TGTGCCAGCAATATTAACGCTGAAGCTTTCTTT. The rearrangement joins TRBV6-6 to TRBJ1-1; D unresolved. The CDR3 length is 11 residues. CDR1 and CDR2 (germline): MNHNY, SVGAGI (reference sequence). V shed 7 bases and J shed 6 bases, with 9 bases lying between them.